Listed below are T cell receptor beta chains from one sample, sequenced in a study of blood T cell repertoires in COVID-19. Clones were read by immunoSEQ multiplex PCR, and TCRdb kept only the in-frame ones, dropping some. The repertoire includes 350,000 to 400,000 clones, approximately 86% of them detected once, and under 8.5% sits in the top ten. Sequenced: peripheral blood. The receptors stem from a woman aged 60-75 years with COVID-19, enrolled during active disease. The CDR3 runs from the conserved cysteine through the conserved F or W. Some rows have no size entry. The others give once, few or many, or a class for an expanded clone.

j_call | v_call | clone_size | cdr3_length | cdr3_aa
TRBJ1-4 | TRBV18 | - | 15 | CASSPFEEGGEKLFF
TRBJ1-2 | TRBV30 | - | 14 | CAWSGDISNYGYTF
TRBJ1-4 | TRBV5-1 | - | 15 | CASSFYGATNEKLFF
TRBJ2-3 | TRBV11-2 | few | 16 | CASSSPAGGYSDTQYF
TRBJ1-3 | TRBV5-1 | - | 15 | CASSSTVSSGNTIYF
TRBJ2-2 | TRBV5-8 | - | 16 | CASSFTGTGSIGELFF
TRBJ2-7 | TRBV19 | - | 15 | CASSGWTDSSYEQYF
TRBJ2-3 | TRBV13 | - | 11 | CASSFADTQYF
TRBJ1-6 | TRBV19 | - | 14 | CASRPQGRDSPLHF
TRBJ2-5 | TRBV5-4 | - | 14 | CASSLGGGQETQYF
TRBJ2-3 | TRBV11-3 | few | 16 | CASSLGYSGGTDTQYF
TRBJ2-3 | TRBV10-1 | - | 14 | CASSPGLVPDTQYF
TRBJ1-4 | TRBV4-3 | - | 14 | CASSQDRAGEKLFF
TRBJ2-1 | TRBV7-2 | - | 14 | CASSLRHLQGEQFF
TRBJ1-4 | TRBV7-9 | - | 13 | CASSSRGNEKLFF
TRBJ1-6 | TRBV5-4 | - | 16 | CASSFGQDPYNSPLHF
TRBJ2-3 | TRBV27 | - | 14 | CASSFGGRTDTQYF
TRBJ2-2 | TRBV30 | - | 14 | CAWSRDRLTGELFF
TRBJ1-2 | TRBV5-5 | - | 15 | CASMTGTPKTYGYTF
TRBJ1-2 | TRBV6-1 | - | 15 | CASSEEGRAWNGYTF
TRBJ2-2 | TRBV7-2 | - | 13 | CAPRGRETGELFF
TRBJ1-2 | TRBV3-1/TRBV3-2 | - | 13 | CASSPGHDYGYTF
TRBJ1-2 | TRBV7-8 | - | 17 | CASSLSGGVLVSFGYTF
TRBJ1-5 | TRBV21-1 | - | 15 | CASSKIGRGNQPQHF
TRBJ2-1 | TRBV10-1 | - | 20 | CASSESRLAGGQSSYNEQFF
TRBJ1-2 | TRBV6-1 | - | 12 | CASSEAQGGYTF
TRBJ1-4 | TRBV9 | - | 16 | CASSPQTGTENGKLFF
TRBJ2-5 | TRBV7-9 | - | 15 | CASSLAGAVQETQYF
TRBJ1-1 | TRBV7-9 | - | 15 | CASSFQGSMNTEAFF